Listed below are T cell receptor beta chains from one sample, sequenced in a study of OX40 agonist ivuxolimab in advanced cancers. The method was immunoSEQ multiplex PCR; TCRdb's version includes in-frame clones alone and lacks a portion of them. The sample includes approximately 94,000 clones, 89% of them seen just once. The sequencing here drew on CD4+ or CD8+ T cells sorted from blood, taken in a trial of the OX40 agonist ivuxolimab. These receptors were taken from an adult with an advanced solid tumor such as melanoma, head and neck, liver or kidney cancer. The CDR3 runs from the conserved cysteine through the conserved F or W. The D gene is left open where the match is weak. Not all rows give a size; the values are once, few, many and, for expanded clones, a class.

NA	TRBV11-1	TRBJ1-1	NA	15	CASSLVQVWNTEAFF	TGTGCCAGCAGCTTAGTACAGGTTTGGAACACTGAAGCTTTCTTT
NA	TRBV21-1	TRBJ2-7	NA	14	CASNGDRESYEQYF	TGTGCCAGCAATGGGGACAGGGAATCCTACGAGCAGTACTTC
NA	TRBV10-2	TRBJ2-2	TRBD1	15	CASSEGTGGTGELFF	TGCGCCAGCAGTGAAGGGACAGGAGGGACCGGGGAGCTGTTTTTT
NA	TRBV2	TRBJ2-1	NA	12	CASSEGGNEQFF	TGTGCCAGCAGTGAAGGCGGGAATGAGCAGTTCTTC
NA	TRBV6-1	TRBJ1-4	NA	17	CASSVYRTPATNEKLFF	TGTGCCAGCAGTGTTTACAGGACCCCGGCAACTAATGAAAAACTGTTTTTT
NA	TRBV5-1	TRBJ2-2	NA	13	CASSLTGVRELFF	TGCGCCAGCAGCTTGACGGGGGTACGGGAGCTGTTTTTT
NA	TRBV9	TRBJ2-3	TRBD1	15	CASSVDRGEADTQYF	TGTGCCAGCAGCGTTGACAGGGGGGAGGCAGATACGCAGTATTTT
NA	TRBV28	TRBJ2-7	NA	14	CASSLYRATYEQYF	TGTGCCAGCAGTTTATACAGGGCCACCTACGAGCAGTACTTC
NA	TRBV2	TRBJ2-3	TRBD2	14	CAAAGRGATDTQYF	TGTGCCGCGGCAGGGCGGGGGGCTACAGATACGCAGTATTTT
few	TRBV27	TRBJ2-1	NA	12	CASSSTYNEQFF	TGTGCCAGCAGCTCGACCTACAATGAGCAGTTCTTC
NA	TRBV25-1	TRBJ1-6	NA	16	CASSDRLQSRNSPLHF	TGTGCCAGCAGTGACAGGCTCCAATCTCGGAATTCACCCCTCCACTTT
NA	TRBV7-3	TRBJ2-1	TRBD2	15	CASSLTSGGVHEQFF	TGTGCCAGCAGCTTGACTAGCGGGGGGGTACATGAGCAGTTCTTC
NA	TRBV6-5	TRBJ2-1	TRBD1	15	CASSFPGQGDGEQFF	TGTGCCAGCAGTTTTCCGGGACAGGGGGACGGTGAGCAGTTCTTC
NA	TRBV25-1	TRBJ1-6	NA	15	CASSESLGVNSPLHF	TGTGCCAGCAGTGAATCTTTGGGGGTTAATTCACCCCTCCACTTT
NA	TRBV6-4	TRBJ2-1	NA	15	CASSDSGGPYNEQFF	TGTGCCAGCAGTGACTCGGGGGGGCCCTACAATGAGCAGTTCTTC
once	TRBV6-1	TRBJ1-1	NA	13	CASSEGVWGRAFF	TGTGCCAGCAGTGAAGGGGTCTGGGGTAGGGCTTTCTTT
NA	TRBV6-5	TRBJ2-7	TRBD1	13	CASRGDRVYEQYF	TGTGCCAGCAGGGGGGACAGGGTCTACGAGCAGTACTTC
NA	TRBV5-1	TRBJ1-1	NA	15	CASSLVLGGNTEAFF	TGCGCCAGCAGCTTGGTTCTGGGGGGAAACACTGAAGCTTTCTTT
NA	TRBV7-2	TRBJ1-6	NA	14	CASSSQSGVSPLHF	TGTGCCAGCAGCTCACAGAGCGGGGTGTCACCCCTCCACTTT
NA	TRBV10-3	TRBJ2-1	NA	15	CAISDLSGSYNEQFF	TGTGCCATCAGTGACCTTAGCGGCTCCTACAATGAGCAGTTCTTC
NA	TRBV19	TRBJ2-7	TRBD1	17	CASSPRRARGSPYEQYF	TGTGCCAGTAGTCCTCGTCGGGCCAGGGGGAGCCCCTACGAGCAGTACTTC
NA	TRBV19	TRBJ2-6	NA	17	CASSDPGLNSGANVLTF	TGTGCCAGTAGTGATCCGGGACTCAACTCTGGGGCCAACGTCCTGACTTTC
NA	TRBV6-1	TRBJ2-6	TRBD1	15	CASTRGLTGANVLTF	TGTGCCAGCACCAGGGGGCTAACTGGGGCCAACGTCCTGACTTTC
NA	TRBV7-9	TRBJ2-1	TRBD1	17	CASSLAKPPTGGSEQFF	TGTGCCAGCAGCTTAGCGAAACCCCCGACAGGGGGTTCCGAGCAGTTCTTC
NA	TRBV11-2	TRBJ1-4	NA	16	CASSLGSRVDNEKLFF	TGTGCCAGCAGCTTAGGATCCAGGGTTGATAATGAAAAACTGTTTTTT
NA	TRBV6-1	TRBJ1-4	NA	12	CASGEDNEKLFF	TGTGCCAGCGGGGAGGACAATGAAAAACTGTTTTTT
NA	TRBV19	TRBJ1-6	NA	15	CASSTNRDTNSPLHF	TGTGCCAGTAGTACAAACCGGGATACTAATTCACCCCTCCACTTT
NA	TRBV25-1	TRBJ1-4	NA	15	CASSAPGQDLEKLFF	TGTGCCAGCAGCGCACCGGGACAAGACTTGGAAAAACTGTTTTTT
once	TRBV5-1	TRBJ2-1	NA	15	CASSERRSSYNEQFF	TGCGCCAGCAGTGAACGGCGAAGCTCCTACAATGAGCAGTTCTTC
NA	TRBV19	TRBJ2-5	NA	12	CASSIGAGPVNF	TGTGCCAGTAGTATAGGAGCGGGCCCGGTGAACTTC
NA	TRBV7-9	TRBJ2-5	NA	13	CASSSDIGETQYF	TGTGCCAGCAGCTCAGACATTGGAGAGACCCAGTACTTC
few	TRBV10-2	TRBJ1-1	TRBD1	15	CASRPGQGVDTEAFF	TGCGCCAGCAGACCGGGACAGGGGGTGGACACTGAAGCTTTCTTT
NA	TRBV18	TRBJ1-2	NA	14	CATLPEGVFYGYTF	TGTGCCACCTTGCCGGAAGGGGTCTTCTATGGCTACACCTTC
NA	TRBV5-4	TRBJ2-1	TRBD2	15	CASSRWTSGNNEQFF	TGTGCCAGCAGCCGATGGACTAGCGGGAATAATGAGCAGTTCTTC
NA	TRBV6-4	TRBJ2-1	NA	13	CASSASDFNEQFF	TGTGCCAGCAGTGCCTCGGACTTCAATGAGCAGTTCTTC
NA	TRBV14	TRBJ2-3	NA	13	CASSQALWDTQYF	TGTGCCAGCAGCCAAGCCCTTTGGGATACGCAGTATTTT
once	TRBV27	TRBJ2-7	NA	14	CASSLRPSSYEQYF	TGTGCCAGCAGTTTGCGCCCGAGCTCCTACGAGCAGTACTTC
NA	TRBV5-1	TRBJ2-5	NA	16	CASSHYARDLQETQYF	TGCGCCAGCAGCCATTACGCTCGGGATTTACAAGAGACCCAGTACTTC
NA	TRBV5-1	TRBJ1-6	NA	14	CASSPQGGSSPLHF	TGCGCCAGCAGCCCACAGGGCGGAAGTTCACCCCTCCACTTT
NA	TRBV19	TRBJ2-1	TRBD1	15	CASSRDRGPYNEQFF	TGTGCCAGTAGTAGAGACAGGGGGCCCTACAATGAGCAGTTCTTC
NA	TRBV9	TRBJ2-1	NA	14	CASSATTHGNEQFF	TGTGCCAGCAGCGCGACTACACATGGCAATGAGCAGTTCTTC
once	TRBV18	TRBJ2-5	NA	12	CASSQGEETQYF	TGTGCCAGCTCACAGGGGGAAGAGACCCAGTACTTC
NA	TRBV10-3	TRBJ1-2	TRBD1	15	CAISDSGRGDYGYTF	TGTGCCATCAGCGATTCGGGCAGGGGGGACTATGGCTACACCTTC
NA	TRBV5-1	TRBJ1-2	TRBD1	13	CASSPGGNYGYTF	TGCGCCAGCAGCCCAGGGGGTAACTATGGCTACACCTTC
NA	TRBV7-2	TRBJ2-2	NA	16	CASSSEDFGGYGELFF	TGTGCCAGCAGCTCGGAAGATTTCGGAGGGTACGGGGAGCTGTTTTTT
NA	TRBV2	TRBJ1-6	NA	14	CATRTIPENNSPHF	TGTGCCACCAGAACGATCCCTGAGAATAATTCACCCCACTTT
NA	TRBV7-9	TRBJ1-6	NA	14	CASSLAGGNSPLHF	TGTGCCAGCAGCTTAGCGGGGGGCAATTCACCCCTCCACTTT
NA	TRBV7-8	TRBJ2-7	TRBD1	14	CASSSRQGSYEQYF	TGTGCCAGCAGCTCCAGACAGGGCTCCTACGAGCAGTACTTC
NA	TRBV7-3	TRBJ1-2	NA	13	CASSLTNREGYTF	TGTGCCAGCAGCTTAACGAACCGGGAGGGCTACACCTTC
NA	TRBV4-2	TRBJ1-2	NA	14	CASSQELHNYGYTF	TGTGCCAGCAGCCAAGAGCTACATAACTATGGCTACACCTTC
NA	TRBV4-1	TRBJ2-2	TRBD1	15	CASSQIQGASGELFF	TGCGCCAGCAGCCAAATACAGGGGGCGAGCGGGGAGCTGTTTTTT
NA	TRBV19	TRBJ1-2	TRBD1	12	CASSMTGPGYTF	TGTGCCAGTAGTATGACAGGGCCTGGCTACACCTTC
NA	TRBV6-4	TRBJ2-2	TRBD1	15	CASSAGTGATGELFF	TGTGCCAGCAGTGCCGGGACAGGGGCCACCGGGGAGCTGTTTTTT
NA	TRBV6-1	TRBJ2-7	TRBD2	15	CASRILAGDPYEQYF	TGTGCCAGCAGGATACTAGCGGGGGACCCCTACGAGCAGTACTTC